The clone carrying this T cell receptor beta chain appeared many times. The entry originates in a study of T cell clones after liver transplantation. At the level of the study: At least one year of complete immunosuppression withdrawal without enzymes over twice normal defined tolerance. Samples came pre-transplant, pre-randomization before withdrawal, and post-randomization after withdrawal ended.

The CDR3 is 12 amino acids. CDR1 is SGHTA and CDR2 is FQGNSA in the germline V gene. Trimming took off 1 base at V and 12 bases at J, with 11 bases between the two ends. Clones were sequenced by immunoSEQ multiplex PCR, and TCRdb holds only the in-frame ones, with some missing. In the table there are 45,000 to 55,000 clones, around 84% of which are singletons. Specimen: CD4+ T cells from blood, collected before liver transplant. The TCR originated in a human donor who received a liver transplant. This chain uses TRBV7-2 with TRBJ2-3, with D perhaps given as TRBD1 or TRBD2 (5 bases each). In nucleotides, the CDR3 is TGTGCCAGCAGCTTAGAAACTGGGACCCAGTATTTT. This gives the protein CASSLETGTQYF.